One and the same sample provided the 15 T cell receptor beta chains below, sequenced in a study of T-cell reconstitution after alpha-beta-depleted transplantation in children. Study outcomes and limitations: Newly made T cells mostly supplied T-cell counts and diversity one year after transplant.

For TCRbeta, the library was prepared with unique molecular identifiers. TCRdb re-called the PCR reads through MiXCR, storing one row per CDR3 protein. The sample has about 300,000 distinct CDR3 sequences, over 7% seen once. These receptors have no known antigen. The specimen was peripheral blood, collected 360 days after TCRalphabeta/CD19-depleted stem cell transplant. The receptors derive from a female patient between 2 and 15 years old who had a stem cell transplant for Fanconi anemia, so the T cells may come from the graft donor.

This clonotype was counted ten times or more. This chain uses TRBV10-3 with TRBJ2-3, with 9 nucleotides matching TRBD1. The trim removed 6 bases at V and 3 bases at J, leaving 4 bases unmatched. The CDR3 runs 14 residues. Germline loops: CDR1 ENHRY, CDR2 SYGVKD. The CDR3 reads CAISPGQGTDTQYF. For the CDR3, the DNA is TGTGCCATCAGCCCGGGACAGGGAACAGATACGCAGTATTTT.

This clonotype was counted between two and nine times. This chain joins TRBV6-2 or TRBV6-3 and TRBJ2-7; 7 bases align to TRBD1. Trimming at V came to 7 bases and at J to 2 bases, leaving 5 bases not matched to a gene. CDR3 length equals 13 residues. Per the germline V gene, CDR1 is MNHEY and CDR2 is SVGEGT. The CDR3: CASTTGVPYEQYF. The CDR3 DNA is TGTGCCAGCACCACAGGGGTGCCCTACGAGCAGTACTTC.

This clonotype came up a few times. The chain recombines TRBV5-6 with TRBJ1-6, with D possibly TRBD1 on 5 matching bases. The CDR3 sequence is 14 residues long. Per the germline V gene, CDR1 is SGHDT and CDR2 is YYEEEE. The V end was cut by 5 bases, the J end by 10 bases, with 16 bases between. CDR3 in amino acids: CASSPAGYGSPLHF. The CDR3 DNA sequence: TGTGCCAGCAGTCCGGCAGGGTACGGGTCACCCCTCCACTTT.

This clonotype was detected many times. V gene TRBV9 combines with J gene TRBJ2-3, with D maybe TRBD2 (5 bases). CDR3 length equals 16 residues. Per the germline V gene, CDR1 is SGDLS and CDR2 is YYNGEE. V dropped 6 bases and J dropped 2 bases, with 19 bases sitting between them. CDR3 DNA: TGTGCCAGCACCATATCTGGCGGGCCGTTCACAGATACGCAGTATTTT. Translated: CASTISGGPFTDTQYF.

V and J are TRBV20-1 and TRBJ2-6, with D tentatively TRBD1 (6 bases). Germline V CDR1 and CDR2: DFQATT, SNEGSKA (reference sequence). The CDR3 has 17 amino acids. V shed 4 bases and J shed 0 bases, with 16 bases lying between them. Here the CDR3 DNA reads TGCAGTGCTAAAGGGGGTTGGGGGTACTCTGGGGCCAACGTCCTGACTTTC. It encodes CSAKGGWGYSGANVLTF.

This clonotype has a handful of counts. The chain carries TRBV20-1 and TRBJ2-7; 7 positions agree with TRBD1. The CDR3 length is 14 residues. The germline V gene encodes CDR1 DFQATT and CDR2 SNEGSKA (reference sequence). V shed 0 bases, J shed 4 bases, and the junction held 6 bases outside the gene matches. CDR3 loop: CSARDRRGFYEQYF. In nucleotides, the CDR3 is TGCAGTGCTAGAGATCGCAGGGGGTTTTACGAGCAGTACTTC.

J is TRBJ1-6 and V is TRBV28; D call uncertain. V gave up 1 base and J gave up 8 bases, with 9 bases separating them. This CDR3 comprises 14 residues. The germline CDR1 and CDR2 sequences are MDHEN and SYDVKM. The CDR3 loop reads CASSLYPRHSPLHF. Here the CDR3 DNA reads TGTGCCAGCAGTTTATACCCTCGGCATTCACCCCTCCACTTT.

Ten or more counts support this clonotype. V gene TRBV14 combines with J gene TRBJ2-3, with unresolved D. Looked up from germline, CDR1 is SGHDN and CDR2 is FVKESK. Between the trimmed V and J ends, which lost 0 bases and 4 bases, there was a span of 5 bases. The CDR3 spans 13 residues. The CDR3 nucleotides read TGTGCCAGCAGCCAAGAACCGGCAGATACGCAGTATTTT. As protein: CASSQEPADTQYF. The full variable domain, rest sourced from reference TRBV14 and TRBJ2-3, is EAGVTQFPSHSVIEKGQTVTLRCDPISGHDNLYWYRRVMGKEIKFLLHFVKESKQDESGMPNNRFLAERTGGTYSTLKVQPAELEDSGVYFCASSQEPADTQYFGPGTRLTVL.

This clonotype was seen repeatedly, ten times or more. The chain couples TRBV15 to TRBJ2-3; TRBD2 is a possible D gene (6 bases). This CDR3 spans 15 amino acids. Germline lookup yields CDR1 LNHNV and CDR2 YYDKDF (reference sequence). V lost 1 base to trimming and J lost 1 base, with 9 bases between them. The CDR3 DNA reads TGTGCCACCAGCAGAGTGGCTAGCGGCACAGATACGCAGTATTTT. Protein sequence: CATSRVASGTDTQYF.

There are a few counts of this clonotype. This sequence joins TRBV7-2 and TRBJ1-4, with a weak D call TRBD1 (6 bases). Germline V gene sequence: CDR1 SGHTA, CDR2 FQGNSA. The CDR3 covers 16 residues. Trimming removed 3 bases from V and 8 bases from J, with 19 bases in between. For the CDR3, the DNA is TGTGCCAGCAGCTTCCCTAAGGGGGGGGTTGGCGAAAAACTGTTTTTT. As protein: CASSFPKGGVGEKLFF.

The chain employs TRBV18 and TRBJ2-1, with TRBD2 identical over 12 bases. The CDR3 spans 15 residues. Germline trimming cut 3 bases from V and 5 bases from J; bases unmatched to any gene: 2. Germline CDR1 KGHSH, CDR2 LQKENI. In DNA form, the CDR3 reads TGTGCCAGCTCACCGCTAGCGGGAGGGAACAATGAGCAGTTCTTC. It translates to CASSPLAGGNNEQFF.

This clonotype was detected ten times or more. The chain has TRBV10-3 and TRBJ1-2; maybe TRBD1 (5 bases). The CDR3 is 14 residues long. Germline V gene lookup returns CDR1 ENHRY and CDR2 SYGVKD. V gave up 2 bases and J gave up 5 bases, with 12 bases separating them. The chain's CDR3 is CAISEERQLYGYTF. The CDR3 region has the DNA TGTGCCATCAGTGAGGAACGACAGCTTTATGGCTACACCTTC.

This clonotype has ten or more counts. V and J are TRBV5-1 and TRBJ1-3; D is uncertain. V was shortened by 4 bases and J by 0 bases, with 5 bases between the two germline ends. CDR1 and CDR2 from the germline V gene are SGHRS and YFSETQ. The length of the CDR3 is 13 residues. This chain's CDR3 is CASSPGSGNTIYF. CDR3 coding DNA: TGCGCCAGCAGCCCGGGCTCTGGAAACACCATATATTTT.

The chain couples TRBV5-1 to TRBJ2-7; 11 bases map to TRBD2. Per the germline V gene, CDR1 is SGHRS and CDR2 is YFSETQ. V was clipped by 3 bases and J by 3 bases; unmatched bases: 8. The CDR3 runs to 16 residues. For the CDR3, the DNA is TGCGCCAGCAGCTCCGCTCTAGCGGGGGGATACTACGAGCAGTACTTC. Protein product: CASSSALAGGYYEQYF.

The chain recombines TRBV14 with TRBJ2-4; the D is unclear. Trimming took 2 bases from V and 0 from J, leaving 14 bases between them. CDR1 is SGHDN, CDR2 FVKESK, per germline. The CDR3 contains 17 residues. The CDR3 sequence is CASSQSQDVLAKNIQYF. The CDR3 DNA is TGTGCCAGCAGCCAAAGTCAAGACGTTCTAGCCAAAAACATTCAGTACTTC.